Listed below are T cell receptor beta chains from one sample, sequenced in a study of glioma-infiltrating T cells after dendritic cell vaccination. Generated by immunoSEQ multiplex PCR, the TCRdb table keeps only in-frame clones and is missing some. The sample has roughly 80,000 clones; over 85% are singletons. The sample in question was blood, obtained before dendritic cell vaccination. Receptor source: a human donor with glioblastoma. The CDR3 runs from the conserved cysteine through the conserved F or W. D genes are given only for firm matches. Some rows have no size entry. The others give once, few or many, or a class for an expanded clone.

TRBD1 TRBJ2-1 TRBV7-7 - CASSQDRGNEQFF TGTGCTAGCAGCCAGGACAGGGGCAATGAGCAGTTCTTC
TRBD1 TRBJ2-1 TRBV7-2 - CASRPWTGGARNEQFF TGTGCCAGCAGACCATGGACAGGGGGCGCGCGCAATGAGCAGTTCTTC
TRBD1 TRBJ2-5 TRBV11-1 - CASSPRDRGPEETQYF TGTGCCAGCAGCCCAAGGGACAGGGGGCCCGAAGAGACCCAGTACTTC
TRBD2 TRBJ2-7 TRBV6-1 - CASSATSGGGLWQYF TGTGCCAGCAGTGCTACTAGCGGGGGGGGTTTGTGGCAGTACTTC
TRBD1 TRBJ1-1 TRBV4-1 medium-sized CASSRFRGLNTEAFF TGCGCCAGCAGCCGATTCAGGGGGTTGAACACTGAAGCTTTCTTT
- TRBJ2-6 TRBV11-2 - CASSLGGISSGANVLTF TGTGCCAGCAGCTTAGGCGGGATCTCCTCTGGGGCCAACGTCCTGACTTTC
TRBD1 TRBJ1-2 TRBV29-1 - CSAGGVYGYTF TGCAGCGCAGGGGGCGTCTATGGCTACACCTTC
- TRBJ2-5 TRBV9 - CASSVGRGQETQYF TGTGCCAGCAGCGTAGGGCGGGGCCAAGAGACCCAGTACTTC
TRBD2 TRBJ2-1 TRBV7-9 - CASSLGAGGPNEQFF TGTGCCAGCAGCTTGGGGGCGGGAGGCCCCAATGAGCAGTTCTTC
TRBD2 TRBJ2-3 TRBV5-1 - CASSSSAGATDTQYF TGCGCCAGCAGCTCATCGGCGGGAGCGACAGATACGCAGTATTTT
- TRBJ2-7 TRBV9 - CASSALGYEQYF TGTGCCAGCAGCGCCCTCGGGTACGAGCAGTACTTC
- TRBJ2-3 TRBV6-5 - CASSYSGGSSTDTQYF TGTGCCAGCAGTTACTCGGGGGGATCTAGCACAGATACGCAGTATTTT
- TRBJ2-7 TRBV11-2 - CASSLEGANSYEQYF TGTGCCAGCAGCTTAGAGGGGGCTAACTCCTACGAGCAGTACTTC
- TRBJ1-1 TRBV9 - CASSVGANTEAFF TGTGCCAGCAGCGTAGGAGCGAACACTGAAGCTTTCTTT